This T cell receptor (beta chain) is drawn from a study of T-cell memory formation after mild COVID-19 (dated by TCRdb to about 2021). About the study as a whole: TCR sequence clusters from the two donors were largely donor specific. Two young, previously healthy adult volunteers, one female and one male, were included in the cohort. In a couple of donors, T-cell clones that expanded and contracted after mild COVID-19 were followed by sequencing TCRalpha and TCRbeta repertoires longitudinally. Overall study results and their limits: Contracting CD4+ clones were found mainly in CM and EM memory subsets, while CD8+ clones were enriched in EMRA. Clones contracting from day 15 to 85 had balanced CD4/CD8 phenotypes, while a second wave expanding from day 15 to 37 was biased towards CD4+. SARS-CoV-2 specificity was not confirmed for the second-wave clones peaking on day 37. The study covered only a couple of mild cases, and larger cohorts including severe cases with pre-infection samples were considered necessary. Some responding clones were found in pre-infection memory, which suggests that pre-existing cross-reactive memory T cells took part in the SARS-CoV-2 response.

This clonotype was seen a handful of times. Which antigen it targets is not known. Nothing much larger sits one base from this clone, and base qualities are not available. Ficoll-Paque density gradient centrifugation was used to isolate PBMCs. CDR1 and CDR2 (SGHRS, YFSETQ) derive from the germline V gene. Between the V and J ends, shortened by 3 bases and 1 base respectively, the junction contains 14 bases. Spanning cysteine to phenylalanine, the CDR3 consists of 15 amino acids. Only CDR3 DNA remains: 45 bases, in frame from the first base. TCRdb shows the sequencer as Illumina NovaSeq 6000. TCRalpha and TCRbeta cDNA libraries were built by 5'RACE with constant-segment primers, adding sample barcodes and unique molecular identifiers. Trizol reagent was used to extract RNA from every sample. Library amplification was performed in two PCR steps, and a second sample barcode and Illumina TruSeq adapters were introduced in the second step. Sequencing of the libraries was done on an Illumina NovaSeq, producing 2 x 150 bp paired-end reads. As for the original processing: Demultiplexing of reads and collapsing into UMI-guided consensus sequences were performed with migec v1.2.7. With mixcr v2.1.11, UMI consensuses were aligned to TRA and TRB V and J templates and assembled into clonotypes. A clonotype was counted as expanded or contracted only when both edgeR and NoisET called the clonotype significant, with the noise models trained on biological replicates. For edgeR calls, the thresholds were a false discovery rate-adjusted p below 0.01 and a log2 fold-change of 1. As an exploratory analysis of dynamics, max-normalized trajectories of the 1000 most abundant clonotypes were examined by PCA with hierarchical clustering. Separately sequenced CD4+ and CD8+ repertoires were used to assign a CD4 or CD8 phenotype to each responding clone. In TCRdb, the public reads were trimmed at Q25 with fastp and aligned with MiXCR, with productive beta chains retained. All rows with the same CDR3 protein become a single entry with the most common DNA and genes. The V and J calls were not made by the authors but by TCRdb's processing. This sample holds 550,000 to 700,000 distinct CDR3 sequences; roughly a sixth were observed only once. The ten largest clones take up roughly 7.7% of the sample.

The receptor comes from an adult woman who had mild COVID-19 (a few samples of this study predate the infection). The sample titles of this study are shuffled in the database, so cell type and time point are left out; the donor was told from shared clones. The sequencing sample was made of PBMCs or a T cell subset sorted from them (not recorded which). The rearrangement joined TRBV5-1 to TRBJ2-7, and possibly TRBD1, on 8 matching bases. The DNA reads TGCGCCAGCAGCTACGGGGGGACAGGATCCTACGAGCAGTACTTC. It codes for CASSYGGTGSYEQYF.